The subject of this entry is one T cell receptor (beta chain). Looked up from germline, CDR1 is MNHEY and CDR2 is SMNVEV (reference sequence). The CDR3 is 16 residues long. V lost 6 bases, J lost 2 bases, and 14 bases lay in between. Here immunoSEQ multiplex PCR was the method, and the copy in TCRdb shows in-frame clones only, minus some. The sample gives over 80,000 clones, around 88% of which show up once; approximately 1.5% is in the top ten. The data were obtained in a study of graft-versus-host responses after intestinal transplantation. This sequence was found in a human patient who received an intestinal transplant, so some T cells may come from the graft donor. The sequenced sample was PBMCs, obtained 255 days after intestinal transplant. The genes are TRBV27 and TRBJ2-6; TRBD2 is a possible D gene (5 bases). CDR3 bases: TGTGCCAGCAGCCCCCCACTAGGGCCTGGGGCCAACGTCCTGACTTTC. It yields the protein CASSPPLGPGANVLTF.